What follows is one T cell receptor (beta chain) and its context. What it binds is not known. These data come from a study of T cells after yellow fever vaccination. The study, taken as a whole, reports: Abundant clonotypes from the bulk population could contaminate FACS-sorted repertoires. The secondary response was weaker but peaked faster, day 5 versus 15.

The CDR3 totals 13 residues. In germline, CDR1 is SQVTM, CDR2 ANQGSEA. Trimming took 6 bases from V and 5 from J, leaving 14 bases between them. TCRdb ran MiXCR on the 5' RACE reads and lists one entry per CDR3 protein. The sample holds about 320,000 distinct CDR3 sequences, 3.5% to 4.5% seen once. The gene calls are TRBV29-1 and TRBJ2-1, with D possibly matching TRBD2 (6 bases). The clonotype comes from a young man who received the YFV17D yellow fever vaccine. The sample consisted of PBMCs, taken 15 days after the yellow fever booster vaccination. In nucleotides, the CDR3 is TGCAGCGTGACGGGACTCACACACAATGAGCAGTTCTTC. Protein: CSVTGLTHNEQFF.